These 11 T cell receptor beta chains came from one sample sequenced in a study of OX40 agonist ivuxolimab in advanced cancers. Using immunoSEQ multiplex PCR, the repertoire was profiled, and TCRdb retains in-frame clones only, with some absent. Of about 69,000 clones in the sample, about nine tenths were seen once. The sequencing here drew on CD4+ or CD8+ T cells sorted from blood, taken in a trial of the OX40 agonist ivuxolimab. The receptor source for this set is an adult with an advanced solid tumor such as melanoma, head and neck, liver or kidney cancer.

V usage is TRBV6-1 and J usage is TRBJ2-7, with 14 positions matching TRBD2. J gave up 3 bases and V 4 bases, and 5 bases lay outside the gene matches. This CDR3 contains 16 residues. Per the germline V gene, CDR1 is MNHNS and CDR2 is SASEGT. The CDR3 is CASSGTSGRFYYEQYF. The CDR3 nucleotides are TGTGCCAGCAGTGGGACTAGCGGGAGGTTCTACTACGAGCAGTACTTC.

The chain uses TRBV28 and TRBJ1-4, with a tentative D call TRBD1 (5 bases). The CDR3 covers 15 residues. Trimming took off 6 bases at V and 6 bases at J, with 17 bases between the two ends. Germline CDR1 and CDR2: MDHEN and SYDVKM. CDR3 protein: CASSPNRPRDEKLFF. In nucleotides, the CDR3 is TGTGCCAGCAGCCCAAACAGGCCCCGCGATGAAAAACTGTTTTTT. Full variable domain (remainder filled in from reference TRBV28 and TRBJ1-4): DVKVTQSSRYLVKRTGEKVFLECVQDMDHENMFWYRQDPGLGLRLIYFSYDVKMKEKGDIPEGYSVSREKKERFSLILESASTNQTSMYLCASSPNRPRDEKLFFGSGTQLSVL.

This clone has more than one count but fewer than ten. This rearrangement joins TRBV5-6 to TRBJ1-4, with 8 bases lining up with TRBD1. Trimming cost V 3 bases and J 8 bases; bases outside gene matches: 6. The germline V gene has CDR1 SGHDT and CDR2 YYEEEE. CDR3 size: 14 residues. For the CDR3, the DNA is TGTGCCAGCAGCTCCATCCGACAGGGGGAAAAACTGTTTTTT. It encodes CASSSIRQGEKLFF.

To note about this clone: Germline and junction disagree at one end, which may indicate a read error. V and J are TRBV29-1 and TRBJ1-3, with TRBD1 matching 7 bases. Germline V gene data show CDR1 as SQVTM and CDR2 as ANQGSEA. The CDR3 spans 12 residues. This CDR3 reads CSVRTGGDTIYF. CDR3 in DNA: TGCAGCGTCCGGACAGGTGGAGACACCATATATTTT.

V usage is TRBV6-6 and J usage is TRBJ2-2, with 7 nucleotides matching TRBD2. The CDR3 consists of 16 residues. Losses at the gene ends were 4 bases for V and 4 bases for J; bases not matched to a gene: 9. From germline, CDR1 is MNHNY and CDR2 SVGAGI (reference sequence). Here the CDR3 reads CASSSHRLAATGELFF. The CDR3 DNA reads as TGTGCCAGCAGTTCCCACCGACTAGCCGCCACCGGGGAGCTGTTTTTT.

J is TRBJ1-4 and V is TRBV18; D perhaps matches TRBD1 (5 bases). This CDR3 spans 15 amino acids. CDR1 and CDR2 (germline): KGHSH, LQKENI. V was clipped by 2 bases and J by 7 bases, with 14 bases between them. CDR3 bases: TGTGCCAGCTCACCATTAACAGGAGGGAGTGAAAAACTGTTTTTT. Translated: CASSPLTGGSEKLFF.

The CDR3 reads CASSLTSGSGNEQFF. As DNA, the CDR3 is TGTGCCAGCAGTCTGACTAGCGGGAGTGGCAATGAGCAGTTCTTC. The gene calls are TRBV7-9 and TRBJ2-1, with 12 bases matching TRBD2. With 6 bases clipped from V and 6 bases from J, the junction kept 6 bases outside the gene matches. This CDR3 contains 15 residues. The V gene's germline CDR1 is SEHNR and CDR2 FQNEAQ (reference sequence).

The genes are TRBV4-1 and TRBJ2-5; no clear D gene. This CDR3 is 15 amino acids long. CDR1 is MGHRA, CDR2 YSYEKL, per germline. V was cut by 0 bases and J by 1 base, with 9 bases left in between. The CDR3 loop reads CASSQEGNIQETQYF. CDR3 coding DNA: TGCGCCAGCAGCCAAGAGGGGAATATCCAAGAGACCCAGTACTTC.

The V gene is TRBV5-6, the J gene TRBJ1-5; D not certain. Trimming shortened V by 1 base and J by 5 bases, and 10 bases separated the two germline ends. This CDR3 is 14 amino acids long. CDR1 SGHDT and CDR2 YYEEEE come from the germline V gene. The CDR3 here is CASSLRSVYQPQHF. In DNA, the CDR3 is TGTGCCAGCAGCTTGCGGTCAGTATATCAGCCCCAGCATTTT.

The rearrangement uses TRBV11-2 and TRBJ2-1, with unresolved D. Germline CDR1 SGHAT, CDR2 FQNNGV. Between the trimmed V and J ends, which lost 1 base and 3 bases, there was a span of 10 bases. The CDR3 has 15 amino acids. In DNA form, the CDR3 reads TGTGCCAGCAGCTTAGTCGGCCAGATCTACAATGAGCAGTTCTTC. Translation gives CASSLVGQIYNEQFF.

The chain links TRBV11-2 to TRBJ1-1; D gene uncertain. Germline V gene lookup returns CDR1 SGHAT and CDR2 FQNNGV. The CDR3 runs to 14 residues. Trimming cost V 4 bases and J 0 bases, with 9 bases left between them. In DNA, the CDR3 is TGTGCCAGCAGCTACATGGCGGTGAACACTGAAGCTTTCTTT. Translated, it gives CASSYMAVNTEAFF.